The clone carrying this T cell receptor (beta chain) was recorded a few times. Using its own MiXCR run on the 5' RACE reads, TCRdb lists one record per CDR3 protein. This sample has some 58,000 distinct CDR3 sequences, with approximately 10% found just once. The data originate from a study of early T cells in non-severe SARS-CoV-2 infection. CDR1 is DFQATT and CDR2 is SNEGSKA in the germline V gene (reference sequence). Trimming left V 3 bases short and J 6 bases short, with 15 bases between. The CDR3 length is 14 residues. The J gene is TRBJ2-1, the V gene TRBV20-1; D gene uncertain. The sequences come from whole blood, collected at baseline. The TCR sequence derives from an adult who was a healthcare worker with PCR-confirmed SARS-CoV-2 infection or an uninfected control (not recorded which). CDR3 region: CSASRVQSINEQFF. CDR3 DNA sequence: TGCAGTGCTAGTAGGGTCCAATCAATCAATGAGCAGTTCTTC.